A selection of T cell receptor beta chains follows, all from one sample in a study of pediatric ulcerative colitis. Generated by immunoSEQ multiplex PCR, the TCRdb table keeps only in-frame clones and is missing some. The sample has 40,000 to 60,000 clones; around 78% are singletons. Sequencing input: gut tissue. The source is a girl aged 10 to 17 with moderate ulcerative colitis. Each CDR3 is given with its conserved first and last residue. The D gene is left open where the match is weak. Not all rows give a size; the values are once, few, many and, for expanded clones, a class.

>TRBJ2-2|TRBV5-1|TRBD1|.
CASSLRQGRTGELFF
TGCGCCAGCAGCTTAAGACAGGGCCGAACCGGGGAGCTGTTTTTT
>TRBJ2-1|TRBV7-2|.|.
CASSLQSGLLPDNEQFF
TGTGCCAGCAGCTTACAAAGCGGACTGCTGCCCGACAATGAGCAGTTCTTC
>TRBJ1-6|TRBV6-5|TRBD1|few
CASSYGGTGSSPLHF
TGTGCCAGCAGTTACGGTGGGACAGGGTCTTCACCCCTCCACTTT
>TRBJ2-3|TRBV6-1|.|.
CASSEVFGETQYF
TGTGCCAGCAGTGAAGTTTTTGGGGAGACGCAGTATTTT
>TRBJ1-5|TRBV2|.|.
CASSGWGSNQPQHF
TGTGCCAGCAGTGGGTGGGGGAGCAATCAGCCCCAGCATTTT
>TRBJ2-1|TRBV27|TRBD1|.
CASSFPTGKDYNEQFF
TGTGCCAGCAGTTTTCCGACAGGGAAGGACTACAATGAGCAGTTCTTC
>TRBJ1-2|TRBV6-4|.|.
CASSGQGHGYTF
TGTGCCAGCAGTGGGCAGGGACATGGCTACACCTTC
>TRBJ2-5|TRBV6-5|.|.
CASSGTETQYF
TGTGCCAGCAGTGGGACAGAGACCCAGTACTTC
>TRBJ1-6|TRBV12-2|.|.
CASRLPGTANSPLHF
TGTGCAAGTCGCCTACCCGGGACAGCAAATTCACCCCTCCACTTT
>TRBJ2-6|TRBV28|.|.
CASSWVGTGANVLTF
TGTGCCAGCAGTTGGGTGGGCACTGGGGCCAACGTCCTGACTTTC
>TRBJ2-2|TRBV29-1|.|few
CSVASVGELFF
TGCAGCGTTGCTTCGGTCGGGGAGCTGTTTTTT
>TRBJ1-2|TRBV6-1|TRBD1|.
CASSEGTGGGFGYTF
TGTGCCAGCAGTGAAGGGACAGGGGGCGGCTTTGGCTACACCTTC
>TRBJ2-2|TRBV5-1|.|.
CASSLLVAGYRNTGELFF
TGCGCCAGCAGCTTACTAGTTGCTGGTTATCGGAACACCGGGGAGCTGTTTTTT
>TRBJ2-2|TRBV7-3|TRBD1|.
CASSATGGFTGELFF
TGTGCCAGCAGCGCGACAGGGGGATTTACCGGGGAGCTGTTTTTT
>TRBJ1-5|TRBV27|.|.
CASSTGSAGQPQHF
TGTGCCAGCAGTACAGGTTCGGCAGGCCAGCCCCAGCATTTT
>TRBJ1-4|TRBV27|TRBD1|.
CASRQGGTNEKLFF
TGTGCCAGCAGACAGGGGGGAACTAATGAAAAACTGTTTTTT
>TRBJ1-1|TRBV5-1|.|.
CASSRVMNTEAFF
TGCGCCAGCAGCCGGGTCATGAACACTGAAGCTTTCTTT
>TRBJ2-7|TRBV13|.|.
CASSLGKGGGAASYEQYF
TGTGCCAGCAGCTTAGGAAAGGGAGGTGGAGCGGCGTCCTACGAGCAGTACTTC
>TRBJ1-1|TRBV7-8|.|.
CASSLFGGRGEAFF
TGTGCCAGCAGCTTGTTTGGGGGGCGGGGTGAAGCTTTCTTT
>TRBJ2-2|TRBV7-9|TRBD2|medium-sized
CASSSTDGLAVNTGELFF
TGTGCCAGCAGCTCCACCGACGGACTAGCGGTGAACACCGGGGAGCTGTTTTTT